The 28 T cell receptor beta chains in this list originate from one sample, sequenced in a study of CD8+CD57+ T cells in acquired aplastic anemia (dated by TCRdb to between 2018 and 2020). The patients picked for sequencing were ones in whom flow cytometry had shown an expansion of CD8+CD57+ cells. The sample was run on an Illumina HiSeq 2000. Genomic DNA served as template for TCR beta VDJ combination and CDR3 sequence profiling. TCRdb reran the public reads through fastp at Q25 and MiXCR, keeping productive beta chains. For every CDR3 protein sequence, its rows merge into one entry that carries the most common genes and DNA. The sample contains approximately 250,000 distinct CDR3 sequences, roughly 82% of them found a single time. The ten most abundant clones make up about two fifths of the sample. Sequencing input: sorted CD4+, CD8+, or CD8+CD57+ T cells (not recorded which) from PBMCs. Receptors were obtained from a human donor with aplastic anemia.

As concerns this clonotype: One junction end does not reproduce the germline sequence, and a read error may be involved. The gene calls are TRBV4-3 and TRBJ1-1; D may be TRBD1 (5 bases). The CDR3 extends over 11 amino acids. CDR1 is LGHNA and CDR2 is YSLEER in the germline V gene. DNA for the CDR3: TGCACCAGCACCAGGGTCACTGAAGCTTTCTTT. Protein: CTSTRVTEAFF.

The chain uses TRBV2 and TRBJ2-2, with 7 positions matching TRBD1. V lost 8 bases and J lost 13; bases outside the gene matches: 13. Germline V gene sequence: CDR1 SNHLY, CDR2 FYNNEI. The CDR3 is 13 amino acids. CDR3 sequence: CASGEGGTDALFF. The CDR3 DNA reads TGTGCCAGCGGGGAAGGGGGCACCGATGCGCTGTTTTTT.

V usage is TRBV24-1 and J usage is TRBJ2-1; 7 nucleotides agree with TRBD2. The DNA end is a closer match to TRBJ2-7, so the J assignment may be wrong. The CDR3 consists of 16 residues. The germline gives CDR1 KGHDR, CDR2 SFDVKD. CDR3 sequence reads: CASSDFGREGAYEQYV. The CDR3 nucleotides are TGTGCCAGCAGCGATTTTGGGAGGGAAGGGGCCTACGAGCAGTACGTC.

Note on this clonotype: The final CDR3 position lacks the conserved phenylalanine or tryptophan, pointing to a likely read error. Because the CDR3's place on the DNA is in doubt, the DNA is left out and the CDR3 is given as listed by TCRdb. The rearrangement links TRBV2 to TRBJ2-7. Germline V gives CDR1 SNHLY, CDR2 FYNNEI. Inclusive of both ends, the CDR3 amounts to 15 amino acids. The CDR3 spells CASGDSGTDTQYYDP.

This clonotype was counted a few times. The CDR3 here is CASSPTGKGGETQYF. The DNA for the CDR3 is TGCGCCAGCAGTCCCACTGGCAAGGGCGGGGAGACCCAGTACTTC. The chain uses TRBV10-2 and TRBJ2-5, with D maybe TRBD2 (5 bases). There are 15 residues in the CDR3. Germline V gene lookup returns CDR1 WSHSY and CDR2 SAAADI. V gave up 5 bases and J gave up 5 bases, with 18 bases separating them.

The chain employs TRBV2 and TRBJ2-1, with a weak D call TRBD2 (5 bases). CDR1 SNHLY and CDR2 FYNNEI come from the germline V gene. Trimming shortened V by 11 bases and J by 12 bases, and 23 bases separated the two germline ends. CDR3 length: 13 amino acids. The CDR3 loop reads CACAGGASDAQFF. CDR3 bases: TGTGCCTGCGCGGGCGGCGCCTCAGATGCGCAGTTCTTC.

This clonotype has ten or more counts. The chain employs TRBV2 and TRBJ2-1; 9 bases line up with TRBD1. Losses at the gene ends were 6 bases for V and 7 bases for J; bases not matched to a gene: 7. Germline-derived CDR1 and CDR2 are SNHLY and FYNNEI. The CDR3 spans 14 residues. The CDR3, as DNA: TGTGCCAGCAGAGATAGACAGGGGGGGAATGAGCAGTTCTTC. Its protein is CASRDRQGGNEQFF.

The rearrangement links TRBV7-9 to TRBJ2-1; D is tentatively TRBD1 or TRBD2 (5 bases each). V lost 4 bases to trimming and J lost 12 bases, with 19 bases between them. This CDR3 spans 14 amino acids. Germline CDR1 is SEHNR and CDR2 is FQNEAQ (reference sequence). The CDR3 coding sequence is TGTGCCAGCAGCTCGGGACCGTCCACCAATACGCAGTTCTTC. Its translation is CASSSGPSTNTQFF.

The chain recombines TRBV19 with TRBJ1-1; D may be TRBD1 (6 bases). Per the germline V gene, CDR1 is LNHDA and CDR2 is SQIVND (reference sequence). The ends were cut back, 0 bases at V and 8 bases at J, with 10 bases in the middle. This CDR3 is 13 amino acids long. CDR3 residues: CASSIDLTGEAFF. Written as DNA, the CDR3 is TGTGCCAGTAGTATAGATCTTACAGGGGAAGCTTTCTTT.

This clonotype was detected only a few times. The genes are TRBV6-4 and TRBJ2-7; 11 bases line up with TRBD2. The germline V gene encodes CDR1 MRHNA and CDR2 SNTAGT. The CDR3 covers 16 residues. The V segment lost 0 bases and the J segment 9 bases; nucleotides outside the gene matches: 10. This CDR3 is CASSDSSGGATDTQYV. The CDR3 DNA reads TGTGCCAGCAGTGACTCTAGCGGGGGGGCCACAGATACGCAGTACGTC.

The chain uses TRBV7-9 and TRBJ2-5; TRBD2 matches at 10 bases. V shed 5 bases and J 1 base; nucleotides not matched to a gene: 7. Germline CDR1 reads SEHNR; CDR2 reads FQNEAQ (reference sequence). The CDR3 runs 16 residues. The CDR3 DNA follows: TGTGCCAGCAGCCCGTCGACTAGCGGGCCCCAAGAGACCCAGTACTTC. Translation gives CASSPSTSGPQETQYF.

Note on this clonotype: A junction boundary mismatches the germline segment, possibly from a read error. The V call is TRBV7-9, the J call TRBJ2-5; TRBD2 is a possible D gene (5 bases). Germline assignment: CDR1 SEHNR and CDR2 FQNEAQ (reference sequence). The CDR3 sequence is 14 residues long. For the CDR3, the DNA is TGTGCCAGCAGCTTAGTATCCGGGGAGCAGACTTTTGGATTC. Encoded protein: CASSLVSGEQTFGF.

The chain uses TRBV13 and TRBJ2-1; 10 bases are a match to TRBD2. The CDR3 has 14 amino acids. With 8 bases clipped from V and 8 bases from J, the junction kept 9 bases outside the gene matches. CDR1 and CDR2 from the germline V gene are PRHDT and FYEKMQ (reference sequence). CDR3 in DNA: TGTGCCAGCGGCTCTAGCGGGAGTAGGGATGAGCAGTTCTTC. Translated, it gives CASGSSGSRDEQFF.

On this clonotype: A read error is likely, as this CDR3 ends without the conserved phenylalanine or tryptophan. Because the CDR3's place on the DNA is in doubt, the DNA is left out and the CDR3 is given as listed by TCRdb. This sequence joins TRBV7-2 and TRBJ2-1; TRBD2 reflects the table's D call only, with no check against the DNA. The CDR3 spans 13 residues, counting both ends. Germline CDR1 reads SGHTA; CDR2 reads FQGNSA. CDR3 sequence reads: CASSFGGFRSFLC.

Concerning this clonotype itself: The CDR3 does not close with the conserved phenylalanine or tryptophan, likely indicating a read error. It is unclear where the CDR3 begins or ends on the DNA, so no DNA is shown, and the CDR3 is as TCRdb lists it. This chain joins TRBV9 and TRBJ2-3; the table's D call, TRBD1, has no DNA check behind it. Germline values: CDR1 SGDLS, CDR2 YYNGEE. From its first to its last residue, the CDR3 has 13 amino acids. The CDR3 here is CASGEGGQNTDSL.

This sequence joins TRBV7-9 and TRBJ2-5; D might be TRBD1 (5 bases). This CDR3 is built from 13 residues. CDR1 and CDR2 from the germline V gene are SEHNR and FQNEAQ (reference sequence). Trimming took 3 bases from V and 3 from J, leaving 8 bases between them. For the CDR3, the DNA is TGTGCCAGCAGCTTGACAGCAGAAGAGACCCAGTACTTC. This encodes CASSLTAEETQYF.

A note on this clonotype: The limits of the CDR3 on the DNA are not certain, so only TCRdb's listed CDR3 is given. The CDR3 spells CASSLVAWGNDQF. The chain employs TRBV7-6 and TRBJ2-1; the D call TRBD1 from the table was never checked on the DNA. The CDR3 adds up to 13 amino acids, both ends counted. Germline CDR1 reads SGHVS; CDR2 reads FNYEAQ.

The chain joins TRBV12-3 or TRBV12-4 to TRBJ2-7; TRBD2 aligns across 8 bases. This CDR3 spans 15 amino acids. Losses at the gene ends were 5 bases for V and 4 bases for J; bases not matched to a gene: 10. The CDR3 DNA sequence: TGTGCCAGCAGTCCTAACATAGCGGGGTCATACGAGCAGTACTTC. Amino acids: CASSPNIAGSYEQYF.

The chain employs TRBV7-3 and TRBJ1-2; D may be TRBD1 (5 bases). This CDR3 contains 16 residues. The germline CDR1 and CDR2 sequences are SGHTA and FQGTGA. Trimming removed 5 bases from V and 11 bases from J, with 27 bases in between. This chain's CDR3 is CASSPEGTWRVTQYTF. The CDR3 bases are TGTGCCAGCAGCCCAGAGGGGACTTGGCGAGTGACCCAGTACACCTTC.

Concerning this clonotype itself: Lacking the conserved final phenylalanine or tryptophan, this CDR3 likely reflects a read error. The V call is TRBV2, the J call TRBJ2-1, with D possibly being TRBD1 or TRBD2 (6 bases each). The CDR3 contains 16 residues. Germline assignment: CDR1 SNHLY and CDR2 FYNNEI. V dropped 8 bases and J dropped 13 bases, with 30 bases sitting between them. CDR3 coding DNA: TGTGCCAGCGGGGACGGGGGCGCAGACGGTCAGTATTTTCAGTTCTGC. This gives the protein CASGDGGADGQYFQFC.

The chain is built from TRBV4-1 and TRBJ2-1; D is possibly TRBD2 (6 bases). There are 17 residues in the CDR3. Germline-derived CDR1 and CDR2 are MGHRA and YSYEKL. V lost 3 bases to trimming and J lost 5 bases, with 20 bases between them. The CDR3 nucleotides are TGCGCCAGCAGCCAGGAACCGGGACTCTCAAGGAACAATGAGCAGTTCTTC. Its protein product is CASSQEPGLSRNNEQFF.

The chain employs TRBV25-1 and TRBJ2-5; D is unclear. Germline-derived CDR1 and CDR2 are MGHDK and SYGVNS. V gave up 3 bases and J gave up 1 base, with 9 bases separating them. The CDR3 loop spans 14 amino acids. The CDR3 spells CASSDTVFQETQYF. DNA of the CDR3: TGTGCCAGCAGTGACACAGTATTCCAAGAGACCCAGTACTTC.

This clonotype was detected only once. The junction departs from the called germline gene at one end, perhaps through a read error. CDR3 nucleotides: TGTGCCAGCAGCTTTGAGGGAGGTGGCGGTACCCATGAGTTT. Translation gives CASSFEGGGGTHEF. This sequence joins TRBV7-9 and TRBJ2-3; D might be TRBD2 (6 bases). There are 14 residues in the CDR3. Germline V gives CDR1 SEHNR, CDR2 FQNEAQ (reference sequence).

This clonotype was seen only once. A junction end diverges from the germline sequence, so it may reflect a read error. V is TRBV7-3 and J is TRBJ2-7; the D call may be TRBD1 or TRBD2 (7 bases each). CDR1 and CDR2 from the germline V gene are SGHTA and FQGTGA. CDR3 length equals 14 residues. The CDR3 is CASSFAGGVYGGGF. As DNA, the CDR3 is TGTGCCAGCAGCTTCGCAGGGGGGGTATACGGTGGAGGATTC.

This clonotype has just a few counts. This chain joins TRBV15 and TRBJ2-1, with 9 bases fitting TRBD1. Trimming at V came to 0 bases and at J to 5 bases, leaving 5 bases not matched to a gene. This CDR3 region has 16 residues. Germline CDR1 LNHNV, CDR2 YYDKDF (reference sequence). The CDR3 sequence: CATSREGQGMNNEQFF. The DNA for the CDR3 is TGTGCCACCAGCAGAGAGGGACAGGGAATGAACAATGAGCAGTTCTTC. Drawing the rest from reference TRBV15 and TRBJ2-1, the complete variable domain is DAMVIQNPRYQVTQFGKPVTLSCSQTLNHNVMYWYQQKSSQAPKLLFHYYDKDFNNEADTPDNFQSRRPNTSFCFLDIRSPGLGDTAMYLCATSREGQGMNNEQFFGPGTRLTVL.

Comments on this clonotype: A read error may account for a junction end that differs from germline. The gene calls are TRBV7-8 and TRBJ1-6, with a tentative D call TRBD1 (5 bases). The V gene's germline CDR1 is SGHVS and CDR2 FQNEAQ. The CDR3 sequence is 14 residues long. DNA for the CDR3: TGTGCCAGCAGCTCGGACGGGGGTCTCTATCCGCAGTACTTT. This sequence encodes CASSSDGGLYPQYF.

This clonotype was picked up a small number of times. This sequence joins TRBV9 and TRBJ2-3; 10 positions agree with TRBD2. Germline V gene lookup returns CDR1 SGDLS and CDR2 YYNGEE. V lost 2 bases to trimming and J lost 0 bases; unmatched junction nucleotides: 3. The CDR3 spans 16 residues. The CDR3 DNA follows: TGTGCCAGCAGCGTCAGAGCGGGGGGGAGCACAGATACGCAGTATTTT. This encodes CASSVRAGGSTDTQYF.

This chain connects TRBV7-2 to TRBJ2-7; the D call may be TRBD1 or TRBD2 (5 bases each). Germline V gene sequence: CDR1 SGHTA, CDR2 FQGNSA. CDR3 length equals 18 residues. Trimming removed 3 bases from V and 3 bases from J, with 24 bases in between. DNA for the CDR3: TGTGCCAGCAGCTTTCAAAGGGGCGCCGACTATGTCTACTACGAGCAGTACGTC. It codes for CASSFQRGADYVYYEQYV.